This T cell receptor (beta chain) is from a study of low-dose radiotherapy and immunotherapy resistance in tumors (dated by TCRdb to the early 2020s). Background for the entire study: Cohort 1 received 0.5 Gy per fraction every 2 weeks, with a prescribed total PTV dose of 6.5 Gy. Aspirin 300 mg was taken orally once daily by patients for four cycles, starting on cycle 1 day 1. Eight patients were included in the translational analysis: three from the first dose cohort and the first five from the second dose cohort. Nivolumab was administered intravenously as a 240 mg flat dose every two weeks, and ipilimumab was administered intravenously at 1 mg/kg every six weeks. Randomization of trial participants into treatment groups was not performed. Cyclophosphamide 200 mg/m2 was given intravenously every two weeks, one day before each radiation and immunotherapy administration. In Cohort 2, 1 Gy per fraction was delivered every two weeks, for a total of 13 Gy over 26 weeks.

The meaning of the sample's time point label: before trial treatment. The donors took part in RACIN, a single-arm, phase I, dose-escalation trial that combined nivolumab, ipilimumab, aspirin, low-dose cyclophosphamide and low-dose radiotherapy. Patients with advanced, TIL-negative solid tumors were considered eligible. This clonotype has ten or more counts. There is no known antigen for this receptor. No quality values exist for individual bases; no much larger clone is one base distant. Between the V and J ends, shortened by 6 bases and 4 bases respectively, the junction contains 12 bases. The CDR3 runs 13 residues from the cysteine to the phenylalanine. The kept DNA is CDR3 alone, 39 bases in frame from the first base. Sequencing used an Illumina HiSeq 2500. First-strand cDNA was synthesized using Superscript III and a set of TRAV- and TRBV-specific primers, so that both TCRalpha and TCRbeta chains were covered. TCRs were amplified with Phusion for approximately 18 PCR cycles, with a constant-region primer paired with the adapter attached to the V primers. Amplification of the isolated mRNA was done with the MessageAmp II aRNA Amplification Kit, which involved a roughly 17-hour in vitro transcription at 37 degrees C. The Dynabeads mRNA DIRECT Purification Kit was used to isolate the mRNA for TCR sequencing. Indexed Illumina adapters were added in a second Phusion PCR of 25 cycles, after which AMPure XP beads were used to purify the products. In the original analysis: Using custom Perl scripts, TCR sequences encoding the same protein were pooled, out-of-frame sequences were removed, and the abundance of each clonotype was computed. Any TCR sequence backed by just one read was left out of the analysis. Shannon entropy, Gini index, clonality, richness, and the frequency of TCRs shared between repertoires were included as repertoire metrics. TCRdb reprocessing: public reads trimmed at Q25 with fastp, clones called with MiXCR, in-frame beta chains kept. Rows with a matching CDR3 protein are joined into one entry that keeps the most common DNA and genes. The V and J calls were determined by TCRdb, not by the authors. Recorded for this sample are 60,000 to 75,000 distinct CDR3 sequences; around a quarter of them occurred a single time. The top ten clonotypes cover approximately 7% of the sample.

The sequence is built from TRBV12-3 or TRBV12-4 and TRBJ1-1; the D gene cannot be resolved reliably. The sequence was obtained from a male donor with rectosigmoid adenocarcinoma. The specimen was PBMCs, collected before treatment. The DNA reads TGTGCCAGCAGCCCGATCGAGGGCACTGAAGCTTTCTTT. Translated, this gives CASSPIEGTEAFF.